The 7 T cell receptor beta chains listed next were all sequenced from one sample in a study of OX40 agonist ivuxolimab in advanced cancers. Using immunoSEQ multiplex PCR, the repertoire was profiled, and TCRdb retains in-frame clones only, with some absent. Here the sample spans 65,000 to 95,000 clones, 80% to 90% being singletons. Sequencing was performed on CD4+ or CD8+ T cells sorted from blood, taken in a trial of the OX40 agonist ivuxolimab. The source is an adult with an advanced solid tumor such as melanoma, head and neck, liver or kidney cancer.

This chain links TRBV27 with TRBJ1-2, with 8 bases fitting TRBD1. Germline V gene data show CDR1 as MNHEY and CDR2 as SMNVEV (reference sequence). J gave up 8 bases and V 3 bases, and 5 bases lay outside the gene matches. This CDR3 region has 13 residues. DNA of the CDR3: TGTGCCAGCAGTTTGAACAGGGGGAGAGGCTACACCTTC. Its translation is CASSLNRGRGYTF.

This clone was detected a few times. This chain joins TRBV7-9 and TRBJ1-1; 7 bases fit TRBD1. In germline, CDR1 is SEHNR, CDR2 FQNEAQ (reference sequence). V shed 4 bases, J shed 1 base, and the junction held 6 bases outside the gene matches. The CDR3 consists of 15 residues. CDR3 in amino acids: CASSSRQGWNTEAFF. The CDR3 coding sequence is TGTGCCAGCAGCTCAAGACAGGGCTGGAACACTGAAGCTTTCTTT.

The chain uses TRBV28 and TRBJ2-4; D is undetermined. Between the trimmed V and J ends, which lost 5 bases and 1 base, there was a span of 9 bases. The CDR3 has 14 amino acids. The germline CDR1 and CDR2 sequences are MDHEN and SYDVKM. Here the CDR3 reads CASSPPGAKNIQYF. CDR3 DNA: TGTGCCAGCAGTCCCCCCGGCGCCAAAAACATTCAGTACTTC.

In the case of this clone: This specimen includes other DNA sequences encoding the same CDR3. V and J are TRBV7-2 and TRBJ2-2; D gene unclear. Germline values: CDR1 SGHTA, CDR2 FQGNSA. This CDR3 has 14 amino acids. Trimming removed 1 base from V and 2 bases from J, with 5 bases in between. The CDR3 DNA reads as TGTGCCAGCAGCTTAGAACCCAACACCGGGGAGCTGTTTTTT. It specifies CASSLEPNTGELFF.

This clone was seen once. J is TRBJ2-7 and V is TRBV6-5, with TRBD1 identical over 7 bases. Germline CDR1 and CDR2: MNHEY and SVGAGI. The ends lost 6 bases at V and 0 bases at J; junction bases unmatched: 5. This CDR3 has 14 amino acids. The CDR3 spells CASRPPGGSYEQYF. CDR3 in DNA: TGTGCCAGCAGGCCTCCAGGGGGCTCCTACGAGCAGTACTTC.

This clone showed up just once. This chain connects TRBV6-5 to TRBJ2-3; tentative D call: TRBD1 (5 bases). There are 14 residues in the CDR3. V lost 6 bases to trimming and J lost 3 bases, with 13 bases between them. Germline V gene data show CDR1 as MNHEY and CDR2 as SVGAGI. The CDR3 DNA sequence: TGTGCCAGCAGCCCTACCCGACAGACAGATACGCAGTATTTT. This translates into CASSPTRQTDTQYF.

The V call is TRBV19, the J call TRBJ2-1, with 8 positions matching TRBD2. This CDR3 has 15 amino acids. CDR1 and CDR2 (germline): LNHDA, SQIVND (reference sequence). Trimming took 6 bases from V and 1 from J; bases not matched to a gene: 5. CDR3: CASSGRGASYNEQFF. CDR3 DNA sequence: TGTGCCAGTAGCGGGAGGGGAGCGTCCTACAATGAGCAGTTCTTC.